This T cell receptor beta chain was captured by sequencing in a study of siplizumab effects on memory and regulatory T cells. Germline loops: CDR1 SGDLS, CDR2 YYNGEE. V trimming: 2 bases; J trimming: 8 bases; junction bases outside the gene matches: 24. The CDR3 consists of 19 residues. The method was immunoSEQ multiplex PCR; TCRdb's version includes in-frame clones alone and lacks a portion of them. The sample lists about 68,000 clones; just over 90% were seen once. The source material was CD8+ T cells sorted from blood. The clonotype comes from a human donor in good health. The chain has TRBV9 and TRBJ1-2; TRBD1 agrees at 7 bases. CDR3 DNA sequence: TGTGCCAGCAGCGTTGAGGTAGAGGGCAGGGGGATCCTTACCCCGGGCTACACCTTC. This sequence encodes CASSVEVEGRGILTPGYTF.